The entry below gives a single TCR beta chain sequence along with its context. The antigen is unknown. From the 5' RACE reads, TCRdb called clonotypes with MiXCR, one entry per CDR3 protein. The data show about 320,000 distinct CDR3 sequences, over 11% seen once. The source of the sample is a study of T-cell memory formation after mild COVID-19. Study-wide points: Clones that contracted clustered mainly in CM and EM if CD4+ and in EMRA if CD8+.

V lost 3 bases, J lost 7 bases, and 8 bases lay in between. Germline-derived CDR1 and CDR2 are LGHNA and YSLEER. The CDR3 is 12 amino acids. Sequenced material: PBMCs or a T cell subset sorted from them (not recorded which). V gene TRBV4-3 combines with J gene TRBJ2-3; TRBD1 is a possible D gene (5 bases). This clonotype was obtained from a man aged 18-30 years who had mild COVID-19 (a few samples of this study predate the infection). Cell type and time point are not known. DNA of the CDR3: TGCGCCAGCAGCCAGCAGGGAAATACGCAGTATTTT. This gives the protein CASSQQGNTQYF.